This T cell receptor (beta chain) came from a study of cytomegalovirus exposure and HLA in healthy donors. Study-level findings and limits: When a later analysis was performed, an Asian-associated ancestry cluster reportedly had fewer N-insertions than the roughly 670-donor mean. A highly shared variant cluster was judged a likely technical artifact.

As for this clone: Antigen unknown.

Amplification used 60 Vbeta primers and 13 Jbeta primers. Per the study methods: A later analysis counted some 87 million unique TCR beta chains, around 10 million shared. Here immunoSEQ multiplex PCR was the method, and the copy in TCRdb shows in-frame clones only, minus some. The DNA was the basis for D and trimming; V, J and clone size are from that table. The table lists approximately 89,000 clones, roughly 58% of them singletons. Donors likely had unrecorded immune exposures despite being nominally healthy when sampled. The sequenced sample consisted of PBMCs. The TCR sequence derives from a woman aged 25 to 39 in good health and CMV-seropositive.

The CDR3 region is CASSPERPYGYTF. For the CDR3, the DNA is TGCGCCAGCAGTCCCGAGCGACCGTATGGCTACACCTTC. The rearrangement links TRBV23-1 to TRBJ1-2; D gene unclear. TRBV23-1 is placed among ORFs of uncertain function. V lost 4 bases and J 5 bases, leaving 11 bases between the germline ends. The CDR3 is made up of 13 amino acids.